This T cell receptor (beta chain) came from a study of regulatory T cells in long-lasting Graves disease. Study-level results: There was favoring of TRBV28, TRBJ1-2 and TRBJ2-5 in persistent disease.

CDR3-region Arm-PCR and iRepertoire HTBI primers produced the TCR beta libraries. TCRdb re-called the multiplex PCR reads with MiXCR, one entry per CDR3 protein. The repertoire holds 400,000 to 550,000 distinct CDR3 sequences, with about a sixth as singletons. A note on this clonotype: Antigen unknown.

The time point was: newly diagnosed GD, antithyroid drugs for less than 3 months. Isolated PBMC RNA provided the starting material for the TCR library. The length of the CDR3 is 12 residues. V lost 5 bases to trimming and J lost 5 bases, with 4 bases between them. This sample also belongs to another study, concerning T cells in Graves' hyperthyroidism and ophthalmopathy. That work adds: Stable disease denoted Graves' hyperthyroidism without ophthalmopathy progression within 18 months. Aged 18 to 65, the patients had hyperthyroidism that was newly diagnosed and had lasted under 2 months.

V usage is TRBV12-3 or TRBV12-4 and J usage is TRBJ1-6; no firm D call. This TCR derives from a woman younger than 30 with Graves disease. The sample consisted of peripheral blood mononuclear cells (PBMCs), taken at new diagnosis, from a patient treated with antithyroid drugs. The CDR3 spells CASSLNNSPLHF. The CDR3 DNA follows: TGTGCCAGCAGTCTTAATAATTCACCCCTCCACTTT.